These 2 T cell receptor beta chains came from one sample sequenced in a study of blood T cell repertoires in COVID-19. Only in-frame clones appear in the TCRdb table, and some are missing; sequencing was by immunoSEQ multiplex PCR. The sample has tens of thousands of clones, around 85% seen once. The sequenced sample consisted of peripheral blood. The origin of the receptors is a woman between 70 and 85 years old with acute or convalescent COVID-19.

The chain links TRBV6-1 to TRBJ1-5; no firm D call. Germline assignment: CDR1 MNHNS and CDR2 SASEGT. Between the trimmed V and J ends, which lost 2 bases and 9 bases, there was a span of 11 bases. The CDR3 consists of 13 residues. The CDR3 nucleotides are TGTGCCAGCAGTGAAACAGCCTTTGGGCCCCAGCATTTT. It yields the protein CASSETAFGPQHF.

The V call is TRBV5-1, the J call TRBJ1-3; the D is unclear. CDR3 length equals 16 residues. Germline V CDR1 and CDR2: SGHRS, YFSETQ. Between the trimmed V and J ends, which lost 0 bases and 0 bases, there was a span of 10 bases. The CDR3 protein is CASSLGGPSSGNTIYF. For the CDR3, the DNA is TGCGCCAGCAGCTTGGGCGGCCCTAGCTCTGGAAACACCATATATTTT.